Listed here are 3 T cell receptor beta chains from one sample, sequenced in a study of Ad26.COV2.S vaccination and SARS-CoV-2 variants. The treatment denotes: over 15 received Ad26.COV2.S at low or high dose, single or two shots; about 5 received placebo; per-sample allocation not given. Collection of samples fell on day 63 after the first vaccine or placebo injection. This table comes from immunoSEQ multiplex PCR, and its TCRdb copy is limited to in-frame clones, with some not included. The sample holds roughly 350,000 clones, 80% to 90% seen once. The specimen was peripheral blood, collected in a trial of Ad26.COV2.S vaccine versus placebo. All receptors come from a person between 18 and 60 years old who received the Ad26.COV2.S COVID-19 vaccine or a placebo.

This clone appeared a single time. The chain is built from TRBV7-3 and TRBJ2-3; D remains ambiguous. CDR1 SGHTA and CDR2 FQGTGA come from the germline V gene. Trimming removed 2 bases from V and 6 bases from J, with 12 bases in between. The CDR3 has 14 amino acids. CDR3 amino acids: CASSLGSEADTQYF. Here the CDR3 DNA reads TGTGCCAGCAGCTTAGGGTCCGAGGCGGATACGCAGTATTTT.

V and J are TRBV24-1 and TRBJ1-6, with D unresolved. This CDR3 comprises 13 residues. Germline lookup yields CDR1 KGHDR and CDR2 SFDVKD. V lost 8 bases and J lost 9, with 13 bases in between. The CDR3 DNA sequence: TGTGCCACCATCGCAGTGGTTTTTTCACCCCTCCACTTT. Translating gives CATIAVVFSPLHF.

The chain links TRBV6-6 to TRBJ1-5; 7 bases are shared with TRBD1. Germline CDR1 MNHNY, CDR2 SVGAGI (reference sequence). The V segment lost 1 base and the J segment 2 bases; nucleotides outside the gene matches: 5. The CDR3 has 16 residues. CDR3 DNA sequence: TGTGCCAGCAGTTACTTGGGGCAGGGGGGCAATCAGCCCCAGCATTTT. Amino acid sequence: CASSYLGQGGNQPQHF.